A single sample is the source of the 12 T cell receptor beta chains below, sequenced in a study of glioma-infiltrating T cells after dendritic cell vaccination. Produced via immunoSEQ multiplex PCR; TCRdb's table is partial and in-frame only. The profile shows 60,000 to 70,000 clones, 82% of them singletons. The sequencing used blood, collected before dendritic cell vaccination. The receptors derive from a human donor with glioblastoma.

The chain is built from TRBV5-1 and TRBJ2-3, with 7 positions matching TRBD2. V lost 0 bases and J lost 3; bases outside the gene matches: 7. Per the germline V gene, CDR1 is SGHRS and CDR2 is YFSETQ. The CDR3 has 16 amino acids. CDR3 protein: CASSLALPSGTDTQYF. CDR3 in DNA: TGCGCCAGCAGCTTGGCCTTGCCTAGCGGTACAGATACGCAGTATTTT.

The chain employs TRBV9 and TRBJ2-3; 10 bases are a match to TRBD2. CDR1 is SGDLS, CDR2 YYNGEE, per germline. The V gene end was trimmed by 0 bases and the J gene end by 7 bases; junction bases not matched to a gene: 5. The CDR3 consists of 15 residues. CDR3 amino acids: CASSVATSGVYTQYF. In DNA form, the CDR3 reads TGTGCCAGCAGCGTAGCTACTAGCGGGGTATATACGCAGTATTTT. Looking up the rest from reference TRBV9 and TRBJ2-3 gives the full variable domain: DSGVTQTPKHLITATGQRVTLRCSPRSGDLSVYWYQQSLDQGLQFLIQYYNGEERAKGNILERFSAQQFPDLHSELNLSSLELGDSALYFCASSVATSGVYTQYFGPGTRLTVL.

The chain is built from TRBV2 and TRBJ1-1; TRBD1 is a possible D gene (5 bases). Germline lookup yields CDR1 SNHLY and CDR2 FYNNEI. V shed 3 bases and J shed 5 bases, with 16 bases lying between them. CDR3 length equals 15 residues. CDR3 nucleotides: TGTGCCAGCAGTGACACAGAAATTGGGGGGACTGAAGCTTTCTTT. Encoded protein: CASSDTEIGGTEAFF.

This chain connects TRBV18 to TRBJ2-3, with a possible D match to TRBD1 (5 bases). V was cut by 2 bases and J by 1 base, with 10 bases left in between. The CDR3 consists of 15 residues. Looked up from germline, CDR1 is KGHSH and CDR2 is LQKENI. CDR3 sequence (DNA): TGTGCCAGCTCACCATCCCTAGGGGGCACAGATACGCAGTATTTT. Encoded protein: CASSPSLGGTDTQYF.

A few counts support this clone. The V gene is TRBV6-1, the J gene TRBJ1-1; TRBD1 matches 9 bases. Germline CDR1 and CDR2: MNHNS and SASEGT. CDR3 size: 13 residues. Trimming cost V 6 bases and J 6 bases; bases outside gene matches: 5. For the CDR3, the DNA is TGTGCCAGCAGGGGGACAGGGAATTCTGAAGCTTTCTTT. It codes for CASRGTGNSEAFF.

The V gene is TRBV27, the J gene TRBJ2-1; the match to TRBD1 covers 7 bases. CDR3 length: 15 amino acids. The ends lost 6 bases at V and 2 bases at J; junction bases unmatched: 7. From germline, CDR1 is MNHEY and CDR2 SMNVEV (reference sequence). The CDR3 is CASRGVGTAYNEQFF. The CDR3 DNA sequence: TGTGCCAGCAGGGGAGTAGGGACAGCCTACAATGAGCAGTTCTTC.

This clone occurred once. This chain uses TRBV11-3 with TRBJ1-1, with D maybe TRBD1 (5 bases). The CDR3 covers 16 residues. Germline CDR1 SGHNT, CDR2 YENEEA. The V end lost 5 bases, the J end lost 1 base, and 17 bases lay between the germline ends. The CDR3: CASSPRSGGGNTEAFF. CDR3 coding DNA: TGTGCCAGCAGCCCCCGAAGTGGCGGGGGGAACACTGAAGCTTTCTTT. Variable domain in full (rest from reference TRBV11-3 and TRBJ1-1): EAGVVQSPRYKIIEKKQPVAFWCNPISGHNTLYWYLQNLGQGPELLIRYENEEAVDDSQLPKDRFSAERLKGVDSTLKIQPAELGDSAVYLCASSPRSGGGNTEAFFGQGTRLTVV.

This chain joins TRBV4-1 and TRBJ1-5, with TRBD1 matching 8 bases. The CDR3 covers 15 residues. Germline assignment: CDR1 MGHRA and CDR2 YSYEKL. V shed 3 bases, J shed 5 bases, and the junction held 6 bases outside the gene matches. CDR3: CASSHLGQGDQPQHF. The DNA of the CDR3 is TGCGCCAGCAGCCACCTCGGACAGGGCGATCAGCCCCAGCATTTT.

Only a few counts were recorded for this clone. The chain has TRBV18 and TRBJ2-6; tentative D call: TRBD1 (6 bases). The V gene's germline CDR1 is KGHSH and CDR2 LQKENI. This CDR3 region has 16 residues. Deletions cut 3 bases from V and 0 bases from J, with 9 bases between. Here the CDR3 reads CASSPGQLSGANVLTF. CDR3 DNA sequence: TGTGCCAGCTCACCCGGACAGCTCTCTGGGGCCAACGTCCTGACTTTC. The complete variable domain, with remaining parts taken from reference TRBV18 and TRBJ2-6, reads NAGVMQNPRHLVRRRGQEARLRCSPMKGHSHVYWYRQLPEEGLKFMVYLQKENIIDESGMPKERFSAEFPKEGPSILRIQQVVRGDSAAYFCASSPGQLSGANVLTFGAGSRLTVL.

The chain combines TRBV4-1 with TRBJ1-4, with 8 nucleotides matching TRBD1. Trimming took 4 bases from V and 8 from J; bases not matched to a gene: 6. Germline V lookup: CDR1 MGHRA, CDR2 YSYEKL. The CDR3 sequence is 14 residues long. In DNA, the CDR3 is TGCGCCAGCAGCCCCGGGACAGGCTCCGAAAAACTGTTTTTT. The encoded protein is CASSPGTGSEKLFF.

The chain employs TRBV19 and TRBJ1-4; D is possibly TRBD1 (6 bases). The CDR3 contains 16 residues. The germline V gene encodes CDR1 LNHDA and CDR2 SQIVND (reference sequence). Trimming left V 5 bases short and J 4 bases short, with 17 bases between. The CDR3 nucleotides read TGTGCCAGTAGTGTCGCCCGGGGGGCCCGTAATGAAAAACTGTTTTTT. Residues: CASSVARGARNEKLFF. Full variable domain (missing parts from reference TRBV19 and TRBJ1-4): DGGITQSPKYLFRKEGQNVTLSCEQNLNHDAMYWYRQDPGQGLRLIYYSQIVNDFQKGDIAEGYSVSREKKESFPLTVTSAQKNPTAFYLCASSVARGARNEKLFFGSGTQLSVL.

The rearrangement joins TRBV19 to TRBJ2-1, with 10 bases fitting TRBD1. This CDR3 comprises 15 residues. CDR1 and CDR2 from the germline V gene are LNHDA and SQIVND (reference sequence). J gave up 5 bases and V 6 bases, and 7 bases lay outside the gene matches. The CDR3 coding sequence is TGTGCCAGTAGCGTACGACAGGGGGCCGACAATGAGCAGTTCTTC. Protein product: CASSVRQGADNEQFF.